The present T cell receptor beta chain was sequenced within a study of immune heterogeneity within non-small cell lung tumors. Study-level background: Squamous cell carcinomas accounted for 4 of the tumors, non-squamous carcinomas for about 10, and 1 was not otherwise specified.

At least ten counts were recorded for this clonotype. V was pared by 4 bases and J by 3 bases, with 13 bases between. The germline CDR1 and CDR2 sequences are KGHDR and SFDVKD. This CDR3 has 15 amino acids. It was a multiplex PCR that amplified TCR beta CDR3, with 32 V and 13 J primers. TCRdb reanalysed the multiplex PCR reads using MiXCR and keeps one entry per CDR3 protein. This table has 7,200 or so distinct CDR3 sequences, approximately 20% appearing once. Bulk tumor genomic DNA (around 660 ng per sample) served as template. While surgery was under way, several biopsies spaced far apart were taken per primary tumor. With untreated, newly diagnosed non-small cell lung cancer, the patients went on to undergo curative surgery. The study drew donors from newly diagnosed non-small cell lung cancer patients having surgery with curative intent.

The genes are TRBV24-1 and TRBJ2-3; maybe TRBD2 (6 bases). The source material was lung tumor tissue. This clonotype originated in a man between 60 and 75 years old with non-small cell lung cancer. The CDR3: CATSDPAEGTDTQYF. The CDR3 DNA reads as TGTGCCACCAGTGACCCGGCGGAGGGGACAGATACGCAGTATTTT.